This T cell receptor beta chain appears in the sequencing data of a study of T cell responses to AZD1222 COVID-19 vaccine. Details on this clone: What it recognizes is unknown.

Points from the study as a whole: Nearly half of spike-specific TCRs reportedly go after variant regions that carry no mutations.

Clones were read by immunoSEQ multiplex PCR, and TCRdb kept only the in-frame ones, dropping some. The sample contains about 160,000 clones, about 88% of which appear only once. CDR3 length: 15 residues. Germline V CDR1 and CDR2: LNHDA, SQIVND (reference sequence). The V and J ends lost 7 bases and 6 bases, in that order; junction bases with no gene match: 11. The TCR originated in an adult in good health. J is TRBJ1-5 and V is TRBV19, with 8 bases fitting TRBD1. The sequencing here drew on peripheral blood, taken on day 0 of AZD1222 vaccination. Here the CDR3 reads CASTVGTGSGQPQHF. The CDR3 DNA is TGTGCCAGTACCGTCGGGACAGGATCCGGTCAGCCCCAGCATTTT. The full variable domain, in which reference TRBV19 and TRBJ1-5 provide the parts outside the CDR3, is DGGITQSPKYLFRKEGQNVTLSCEQNLNHDAMYWYRQDPGQGLRLIYYSQIVNDFQKGDIAEGYSVSREKKESFPLTVTSAQKNPTAFYLCASTVGTGSGQPQHFGDGTRLSIL.